Sequencing of this T cell receptor beta chain was carried out in a study of OX40 agonist ivuxolimab in advanced cancers. Study-wide context: Ivuxolimab, an antibody acting as an agonist of OX40 (CD134), was used to treat patients.

Sequencing used immunoSEQ multiplex PCR; TCRdb keeps in-frame clones, though not all of them. The top ten clones hold around 0.86% of a sample with 72,000 or so clones, around nine tenths of them seen once. This clone was seen more than once but under ten times. There are 16 residues in the CDR3. The J segment lost 2 bases and the V segment lost 1 base, leaving 2 bases of the junction unmatched. The V gene's germline CDR1 is SGHTA and CDR2 FQGNSA. The specimen comprised CD4+ or CD8+ T cells sorted from blood, sampled in a trial of the OX40 agonist ivuxolimab. This sequence originates from an adult with an advanced solid tumor such as melanoma, head and neck, liver or kidney cancer. The rearrangement links TRBV7-2 to TRBJ2-1; 10 nucleotides match TRBD1. The CDR3 reads CASSLGTGGTYNEQFF. The CDR3 DNA reads as TGTGCCAGCAGCTTAGGGACAGGGGGTACCTACAATGAGCAGTTCTTC.